The 16 T cell receptor beta chains presented below share a single source sample, sequenced in a study of blood T cell repertoires in COVID-19 (dated by TCRdb to the early 2020s). Preparation of the library involved the immunoSEQ multiplex PCR assay. TCRdb limited this immuneACCESS table to in-frame rearrangements with V and J called. A share of clones is missing; checked studies link under half to unresolved V genes, and the rest is unexplained. The sample table lists roughly 150,000 clones, around nine tenths of them with a count of one. About 5% of the sample is in the top ten clones. The sequencing input was peripheral blood. These receptors all come from a human donor in a cohort sampled during active COVID-19.

The chain combines TRBV15 with TRBJ2-7; D not certain. The V end was cut by 1 base, the J end by 7 bases, with 14 bases between. CDR1 LNHNV and CDR2 YYDKDF come from the germline V gene (reference sequence). CDR3 length equals 14 residues. In DNA form, the CDR3 reads TGTGCCACCAGCAGAGGTTCAGAGGCCCGGGAGCAGTACTTC. This codes for CATSRGSEAREQYF.

This chain joins TRBV2 and TRBJ2-7; 7 nucleotides agree with TRBD2. The CDR3 is 15 residues long. Germline assignment: CDR1 SNHLY and CDR2 FYNNEI. Trimming removed 8 bases from V and 2 bases from J; junction bases left unmatched: 12. CDR3 DNA: TGTGCCAGCTATAGGACCGGGACTACAACCTACGAGCAGTACTTC. Protein product: CASYRTGTTTYEQYF.

The rearrangement uses TRBV29-1 and TRBJ2-3; TRBD2 agrees at 13 bases. Germline CDR1 is SQVTM and CDR2 is ANQGSEA. The CDR3 length is 14 residues. V was clipped by 5 bases and J by 4 bases; unmatched bases: 3. CDR3 in amino acids: CSVRTSGRADTQYF. CDR3 nucleotide sequence: TGCAGCGTTAGGACTAGCGGGAGAGCAGATACGCAGTATTTT.

The CDR3 sequence: CASSREDRGDYEQYF. In DNA form, the CDR3 reads TGTGCCAGCTCAAGAGAGGACAGGGGGGACTACGAGCAGTACTTC. The chain couples TRBV18 to TRBJ2-7, with 10 bases lining up with TRBD1. V shed 5 bases and J 3 bases; nucleotides not matched to a gene: 7. The CDR3 covers 15 residues. The germline gives CDR1 KGHSH, CDR2 LQKENI. Looking up the rest from reference TRBV18 and TRBJ2-7 gives the full variable domain: NAGVMQNPRHLVRRRGQEARLRCSPMKGHSHVYWYRQLPEEGLKFMVYLQKENIIDESGMPKERFSAEFPKEGPSILRIQQVVRGDSAAYFCASSREDRGDYEQYFGPGTRLTVT.

The gene calls are TRBV5-1 and TRBJ1-2; 8 bases match TRBD1. CDR3 length: 15 amino acids. J lost 8 bases, V lost 0 bases, and 9 bases had no gene match. Germline V gene data show CDR1 as SGHRS and CDR2 as YFSETQ. CDR3 protein: CASSLGGQVSWGYTF. The CDR3 region has the DNA TGCGCCAGCAGCTTGGGGGGACAGGTGTCTTGGGGCTACACCTTC.

The gene calls are TRBV3-1 (or the pseudogene TRBV3-2) and TRBJ2-7; D is ambiguous. The germline V and J ends were trimmed by 4 bases and 0 bases, with 10 bases remaining between them. CDR3 length: 14 residues. Germline V gene sequence: CDR1 LGHDT, CDR2 YNNKEL (reference sequence). Here the CDR3 reads CASSRLVSSYEQYF. The CDR3 DNA reads as TGTGCCAGCAGCCGACTCGTAAGCTCCTACGAGCAGTACTTC.

This rearrangement joins TRBV27 to TRBJ1-6, with TRBD1 matching 7 bases. V dropped 5 bases and J dropped 5; count of bases not matched to a gene: 9. This CDR3 has 16 residues. In germline, CDR1 is MNHEY, CDR2 SMNVEV (reference sequence). The DNA for the CDR3 is TGTGCCAGCAGTCCTCGGACAGGAGCCGATAATTCACCCCTCCACTTT. Amino acids: CASSPRTGADNSPLHF.

The rearrangement links TRBV5-5 to TRBJ1-6; 8 bases line up with TRBD1. V lost 4 bases and J lost 8; bases outside the gene matches: 2. Germline V lookup: CDR1 SGHKS, CDR2 YYEKEE (reference sequence). The CDR3 consists of 13 residues. CDR3 loop: CASSTDRDSPLHF. The CDR3, as DNA: TGTGCCAGCAGCACGGACAGGGATTCACCCCTCCACTTT.

The chain employs TRBV6-1 and TRBJ1-2, with D unclear. The V gene's germline CDR1 is MNHNS and CDR2 SASEGT. V was trimmed by 1 base and J by 4 bases, leaving 7 bases between them. This CDR3 region has 13 residues. For the CDR3, the DNA is TGTGCCAGCAGTGAAGTGGCAAGCTATGGCTACACCTTC. This translates into CASSEVASYGYTF.

The chain is built from TRBV30 and TRBJ2-7; D may be TRBD1 (5 bases). CDR3 size: 12 residues. Germline assignment: CDR1 GTSNPN and CDR2 SVGIG (reference sequence). V lost 4 bases and J lost 0, with 7 bases in between. This CDR3 is CAWKGNSYEQYF. The CDR3 DNA sequence: TGTGCCTGGAAGGGGAACTCCTACGAGCAGTACTTC.

A single count supports this clone. This sequence joins TRBV28 and TRBJ2-7; 11 nucleotides line up with TRBD2. With 6 bases clipped from V and 1 base from J, the junction kept 8 bases outside the gene matches. CDR1 is MDHEN and CDR2 is SYDVKM in the germline V gene. The CDR3 consists of 16 residues. The DNA of the CDR3 is TGTGCCAGCAGCCGCCTAACTAGCGGGGGTTCCTACGAGCAGTACTTC. This sequence encodes CASSRLTSGGSYEQYF.

V and J are TRBV7-2 and TRBJ2-7, with a possible D match to TRBD1 (5 bases). The CDR3 consists of 13 residues. CDR1 SGHTA and CDR2 FQGNSA come from the germline V gene. V lost 1 base and J 6 bases, leaving 10 bases between the germline ends. CDR3 region: CASSLGPGPEQYF. CDR3 in DNA: TGTGCCAGCAGCTTAGGACCAGGGCCCGAGCAGTACTTC.

The chain employs TRBV11-2 and TRBJ1-2; TRBD1 aligns across 7 bases. The V gene end was trimmed by 5 bases and the J gene end by 4 bases; junction bases not matched to a gene: 10. The CDR3 is 15 amino acids. Per the germline V gene, CDR1 is SGHAT and CDR2 is FQNNGV. DNA for the CDR3: TGTGCCAGCAGCCCCCAGGGGGGCATTTCCTATGGCTACACCTTC. Protein sequence: CASSPQGGISYGYTF.

In the case of this clone: Other DNA sequences of this sample code for an identical CDR3. The chain has TRBV7-9 and TRBJ2-7, with a possible D match to TRBD1 (6 bases). CDR1 and CDR2 from the germline V gene are SEHNR and FQNEAQ (reference sequence). V lost 5 bases to trimming and J lost 6 bases, with 11 bases between them. The CDR3 runs 12 residues. The CDR3 nucleotides read TGTGCCAGCAGCCCCACAGGGCTCGAGCAGTACTTC. Translating it yields CASSPTGLEQYF. Full variable domain (outside the CDR3, taken from reference TRBV7-9 and TRBJ2-7): DTGVSQNPRHKITKRGQNVTFRCDPISEHNRLYWYRQTLGQGPEFLTYFQNEAQLEKSRLLSDRFSAERPKGSFSTLEIQRTEQGDSAMYLCASSPTGLEQYFGPGTRLTVT.

V is TRBV28 and J is TRBJ2-1, with 11 bases that match TRBD2. The CDR3 contains 16 residues. The junction had 7 bases not matched to a gene; V was cut back by 5 bases and J by 4 bases. Germline CDR1 MDHEN, CDR2 SYDVKM. The CDR3 sequence: CASSTQTSGGYNEQFF. The CDR3 nucleotides read TGTGCCAGCAGTACCCAAACTAGCGGGGGATACAATGAGCAGTTCTTC.

This clone has only one observation. The chain uses TRBV10-3 and TRBJ2-7; TRBD1 agrees at 9 bases. Germline-derived CDR1 and CDR2 are ENHRY and SYGVKD. The CDR3 is made up of 14 amino acids. The V and J ends lost 6 bases and 4 bases, in that order; junction bases with no gene match: 7. The CDR3 loop is CAIRDRGEIYEQYF. The CDR3 nucleotides are TGTGCCATCAGAGACAGGGGGGAGATATACGAGCAGTACTTC.